This T cell receptor beta chain was sequenced in a study of identical twins. Trimming took off 6 bases at V and 4 bases at J, with 18 bases between the two ends. The CDR3 has 14 residues. CDR1 is DFQATT and CDR2 is SNEGSKA in the germline V gene (reference sequence). Study results and limitations: Carriage of fewer insertions was seen in abundant cord blood beta clonotypes, whereas memory repertoires showed none.

Template switching supplied a universal primer site; unique molecular identifiers were carried on the cDNA. TCRdb used MiXCR to reprocess the 5' RACE reads, holding one entry per CDR3 protein. The data show approximately 690,000 distinct CDR3 sequences, 5.5% to 6.5% seen once. This clonotype was observed at least ten times. Its target is not known. This sequence joins TRBV20-1 and TRBJ1-2; D remains unclear. Source material: naive T cells sorted from blood. The clonotype was recovered from a man aged 18-30 years in good health. The CDR3 region is CSAARMGEIYGYTF. The CDR3 coding sequence is TGCAGTGCCGCCCGGATGGGAGAAATCTATGGCTACACCTTC.